This T cell receptor beta chain is from a study of response to subunit inactivated influenza vaccine. Study-level points and caveats: Authors suggested few new T cells are recruited by each seasonal influenza vaccination.

This clonotype was detected only a few times. Antigen: not known. Looked up from germline, CDR1 is SNHLY and CDR2 is FYNNEI. The CDR3 has 12 amino acids. Trimming took 3 bases from V and 6 from J, leaving 5 bases between them. TCRdb redid the calling of the RT-PCR reads with MiXCR, one entry per CDR3 protein. The repertoire holds about 540,000 distinct CDR3 sequences, with under 30% as singletons. This same sample was also part of a study on T cells expressing NK-cell markers. That investigation notes: 5'RACE template switching built TCR beta cDNA with unique molecular identifiers. The study drew TCR beta repertoires from sorted CD3+CD56+NKG2C+, CD3+CD56+NKG2C- and CD3+CD56-NKG2C+ T cells. CD8+ T cells in 5 or 6 donors included dominant NKG2C+ clonotypes at roughly 1.0-8%. A few donors likewise had their CD3+CD56-NKG2C+ fraction led by these clonotypes.

V usage is TRBV2 and J usage is TRBJ1-4; D gene ambiguous. Sequencing was performed on CD4+ T cells sorted from PBMCs, taken 12 days after vaccination. The receptor comes from a man aged 45 to 65 who received an inactivated influenza vaccine. In DNA, the CDR3 is TGTGCCAGCAGTGAGCAGGATGAAAAACTGTTTTTT. Translated: CASSEQDEKLFF.